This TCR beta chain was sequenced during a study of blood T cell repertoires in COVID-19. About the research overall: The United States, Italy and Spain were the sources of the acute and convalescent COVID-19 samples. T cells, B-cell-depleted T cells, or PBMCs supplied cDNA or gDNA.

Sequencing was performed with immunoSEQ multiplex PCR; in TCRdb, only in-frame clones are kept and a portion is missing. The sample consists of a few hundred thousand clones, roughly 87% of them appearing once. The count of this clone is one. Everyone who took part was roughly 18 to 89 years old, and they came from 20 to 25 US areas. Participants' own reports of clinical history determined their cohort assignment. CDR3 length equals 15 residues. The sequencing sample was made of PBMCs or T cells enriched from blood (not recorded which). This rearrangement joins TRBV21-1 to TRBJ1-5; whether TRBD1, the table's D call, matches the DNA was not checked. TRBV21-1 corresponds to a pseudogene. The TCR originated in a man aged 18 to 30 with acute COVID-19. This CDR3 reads CASSPRSQGHQPQHF. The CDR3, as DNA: TGTGCCAGCAGCCCTCGGAGTCAGGGGCATCAGCCCCAGCATTTT.